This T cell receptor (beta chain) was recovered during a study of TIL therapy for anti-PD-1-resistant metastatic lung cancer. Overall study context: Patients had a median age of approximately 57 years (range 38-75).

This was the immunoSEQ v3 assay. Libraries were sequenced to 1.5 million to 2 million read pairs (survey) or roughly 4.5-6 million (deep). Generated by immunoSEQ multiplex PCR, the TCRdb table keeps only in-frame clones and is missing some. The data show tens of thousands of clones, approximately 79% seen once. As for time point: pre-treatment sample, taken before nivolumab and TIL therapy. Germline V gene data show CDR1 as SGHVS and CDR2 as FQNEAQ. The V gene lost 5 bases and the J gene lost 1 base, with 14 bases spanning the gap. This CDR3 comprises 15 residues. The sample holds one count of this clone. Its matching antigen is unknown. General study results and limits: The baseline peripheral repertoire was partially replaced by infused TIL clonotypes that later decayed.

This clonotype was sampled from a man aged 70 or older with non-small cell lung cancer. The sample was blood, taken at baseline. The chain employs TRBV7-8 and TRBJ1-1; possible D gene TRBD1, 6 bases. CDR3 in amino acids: CASSLRTAGNTEAFF. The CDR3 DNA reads TGTGCCAGCAGCCTCCGGACAGCCGGGAACACTGAAGCTTTCTTT.